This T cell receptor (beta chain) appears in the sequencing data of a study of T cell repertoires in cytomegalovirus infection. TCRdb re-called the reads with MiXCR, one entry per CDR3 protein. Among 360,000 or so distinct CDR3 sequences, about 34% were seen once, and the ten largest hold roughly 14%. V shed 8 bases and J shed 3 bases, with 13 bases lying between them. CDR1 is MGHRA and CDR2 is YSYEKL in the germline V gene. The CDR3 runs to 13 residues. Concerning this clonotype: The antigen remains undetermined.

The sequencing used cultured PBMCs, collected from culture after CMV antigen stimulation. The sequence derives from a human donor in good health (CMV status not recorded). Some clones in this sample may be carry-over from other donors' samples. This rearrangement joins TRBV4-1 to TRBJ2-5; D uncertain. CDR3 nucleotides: TGCGCCAGCCGCTCCATAGGGAAAGAGACCCAGTACTTC. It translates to CASRSIGKETQYF.